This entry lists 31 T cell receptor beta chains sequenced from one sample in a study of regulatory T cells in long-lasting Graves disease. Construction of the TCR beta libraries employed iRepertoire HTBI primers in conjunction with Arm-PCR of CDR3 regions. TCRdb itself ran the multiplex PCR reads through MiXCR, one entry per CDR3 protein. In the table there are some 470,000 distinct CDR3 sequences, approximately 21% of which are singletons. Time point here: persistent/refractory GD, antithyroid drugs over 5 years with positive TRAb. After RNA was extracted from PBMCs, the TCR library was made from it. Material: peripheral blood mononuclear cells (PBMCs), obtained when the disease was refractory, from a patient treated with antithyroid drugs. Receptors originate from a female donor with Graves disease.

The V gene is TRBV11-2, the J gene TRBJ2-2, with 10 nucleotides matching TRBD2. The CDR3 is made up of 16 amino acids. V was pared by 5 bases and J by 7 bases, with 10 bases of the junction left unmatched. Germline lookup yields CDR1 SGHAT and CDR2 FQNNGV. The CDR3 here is CASSPISGGAGGELFF. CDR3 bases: TGTGCCAGCAGCCCTATAAGCGGGGGGGCCGGCGGGGAGCTGTTTTTT.

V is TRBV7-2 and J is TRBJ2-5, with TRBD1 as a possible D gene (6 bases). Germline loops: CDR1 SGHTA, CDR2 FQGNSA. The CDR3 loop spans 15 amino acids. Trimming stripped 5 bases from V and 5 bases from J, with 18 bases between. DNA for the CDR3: TGTGCCAGCAGCCCCTCCTCAGGGGTCCGGGAGACCCAGTACTTC. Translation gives CASSPSSGVRETQYF.

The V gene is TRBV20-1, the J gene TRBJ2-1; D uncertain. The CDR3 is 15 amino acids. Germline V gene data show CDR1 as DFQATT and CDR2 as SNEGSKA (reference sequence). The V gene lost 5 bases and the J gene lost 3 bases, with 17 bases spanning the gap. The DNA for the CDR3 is TGCAGTGCTGCCCCCCTAAGGACGGACTACAATGAGCAGTTCTTC. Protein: CSAAPLRTDYNEQFF.

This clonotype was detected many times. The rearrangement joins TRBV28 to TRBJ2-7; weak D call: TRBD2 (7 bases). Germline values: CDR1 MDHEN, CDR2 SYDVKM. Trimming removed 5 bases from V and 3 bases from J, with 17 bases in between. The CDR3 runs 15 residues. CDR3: CASSPLGGGYYEQYF. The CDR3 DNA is TGTGCCAGCAGTCCCCTGGGGGGGGGCTACTACGAGCAGTACTTC.

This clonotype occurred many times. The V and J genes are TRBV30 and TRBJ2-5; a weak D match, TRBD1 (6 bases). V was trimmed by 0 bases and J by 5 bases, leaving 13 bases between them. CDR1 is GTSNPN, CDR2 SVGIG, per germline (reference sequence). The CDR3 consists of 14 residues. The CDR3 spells CAWSVAGVGETQYF. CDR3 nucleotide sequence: TGTGCCTGGAGTGTCGCAGGGGTGGGGGAGACCCAGTACTTC. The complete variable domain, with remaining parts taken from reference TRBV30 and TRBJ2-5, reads SQTIHQWPATLVQPVGSPLSLECTVEGTSNPNLYWYRQAAGRGLQLLFYSVGIGQISSEVPQNLSASRPQDRQFILSSKKLLLSDSGFYLCAWSVAGVGETQYFGPGTRLLVL.

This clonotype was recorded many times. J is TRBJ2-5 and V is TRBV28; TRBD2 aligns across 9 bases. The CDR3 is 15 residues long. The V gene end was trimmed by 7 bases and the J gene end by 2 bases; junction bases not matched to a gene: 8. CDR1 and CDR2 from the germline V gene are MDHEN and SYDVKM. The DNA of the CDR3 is TGTGCCAGCATGGGTAGCGGGAGAGATCAAGAGACCCAGTACTTC. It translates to CASMGSGRDQETQYF.

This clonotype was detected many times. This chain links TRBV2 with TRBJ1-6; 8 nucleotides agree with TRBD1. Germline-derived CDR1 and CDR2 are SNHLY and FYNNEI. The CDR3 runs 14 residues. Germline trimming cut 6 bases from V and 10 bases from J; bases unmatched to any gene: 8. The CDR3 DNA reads TGTGCCAGCAGGCCGGGACAGGCCGGGTCACCCCTCCACTTT. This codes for CASRPGQAGSPLHF. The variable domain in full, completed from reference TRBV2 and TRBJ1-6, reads EPEVTQTPSHQVTQMGQEVILRCVPISNHLYFYWYRQILGQKVEFLVSFYNNEISEKSEIFDDQFSVERPDGSNFTLKIRSTKLEDSAMYFCASRPGQAGSPLHFGNGTRLTVT.

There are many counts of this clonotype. This CDR3 is CASDPGGHIQPQHF. CDR3 DNA sequence: TGTGCCAGCGACCCTGGGGGGCATATTCAGCCCCAGCATTTT. The gene calls are TRBV28 and TRBJ1-5; tentative D call: TRBD1 (6 bases). The length of the CDR3 is 14 residues. V shed 8 bases and J shed 6 bases, with 17 bases lying between them. Germline CDR1 is MDHEN and CDR2 is SYDVKM.

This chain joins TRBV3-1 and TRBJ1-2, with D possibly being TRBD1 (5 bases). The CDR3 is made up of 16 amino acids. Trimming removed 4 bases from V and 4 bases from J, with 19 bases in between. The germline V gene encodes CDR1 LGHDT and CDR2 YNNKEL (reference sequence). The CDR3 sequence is CASSPRASAITYGYTF. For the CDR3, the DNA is TGTGCCAGCAGCCCCAGGGCGTCGGCTATCACCTATGGCTACACCTTC.

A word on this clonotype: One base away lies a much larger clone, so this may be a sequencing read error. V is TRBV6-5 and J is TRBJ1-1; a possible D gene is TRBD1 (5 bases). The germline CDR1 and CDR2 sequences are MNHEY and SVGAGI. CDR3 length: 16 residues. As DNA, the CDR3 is TGTGCCAACAGTTACTTGGAGGGGCCGGGGAACACTGAAGCTTTCTTT. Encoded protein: CANSYLEGPGNTEAFF.

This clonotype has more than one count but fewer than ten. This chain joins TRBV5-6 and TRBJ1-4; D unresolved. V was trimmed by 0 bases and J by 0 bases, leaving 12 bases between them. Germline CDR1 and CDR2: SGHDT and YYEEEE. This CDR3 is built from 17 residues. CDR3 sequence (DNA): TGTGCCAGCAGCTTGGCGGCGGGTCTCGCAACTAATGAAAAACTGTTTTTT. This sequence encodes CASSLAAGLATNEKLFF.

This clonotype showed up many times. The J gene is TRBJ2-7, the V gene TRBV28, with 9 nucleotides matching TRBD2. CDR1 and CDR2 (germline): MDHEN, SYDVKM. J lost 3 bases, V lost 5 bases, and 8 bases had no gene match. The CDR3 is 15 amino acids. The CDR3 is CASSDASGANYEQYF. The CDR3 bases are TGTGCCAGCAGTGACGCTAGCGGGGCCAACTACGAGCAGTACTTC.

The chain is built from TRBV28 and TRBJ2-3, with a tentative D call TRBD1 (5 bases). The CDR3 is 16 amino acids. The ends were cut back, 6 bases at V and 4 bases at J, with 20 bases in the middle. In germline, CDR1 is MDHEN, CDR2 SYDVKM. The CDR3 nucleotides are TGTGCCAGCAGCCCCCTCGGGCAGGGCCCCCCAGATACGCAGTATTTT. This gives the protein CASSPLGQGPPDTQYF.

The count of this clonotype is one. The CDR3 DNA reads as TGTGCCAGCAGCCCAAGAATCGACGGGGAGCTGTTTTTT. Protein product: CASSPRIDGELFF. The rearrangement joins TRBV7-2 to TRBJ2-2; D remains unclear. Trimming pared 5 bases from V and 7 bases from J, leaving 11 bases between. Germline CDR1 is SGHTA and CDR2 is FQGNSA. The CDR3 length is 13 residues.

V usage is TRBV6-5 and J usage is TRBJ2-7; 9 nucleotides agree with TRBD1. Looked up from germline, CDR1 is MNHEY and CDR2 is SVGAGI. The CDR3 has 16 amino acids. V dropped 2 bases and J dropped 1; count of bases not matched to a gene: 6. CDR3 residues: CASSYGRDRDSYEQYF. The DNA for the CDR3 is TGTGCCAGCAGTTACGGCCGGGACAGGGATTCCTACGAGCAGTACTTC.

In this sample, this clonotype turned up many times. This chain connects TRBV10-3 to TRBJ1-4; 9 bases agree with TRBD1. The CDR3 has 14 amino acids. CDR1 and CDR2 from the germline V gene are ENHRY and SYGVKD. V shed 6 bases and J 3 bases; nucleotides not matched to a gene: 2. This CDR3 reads CAIRGQGPNEKLFF. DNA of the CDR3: TGTGCCATCAGGGGACAGGGTCCTAATGAAAAACTGTTTTTT.

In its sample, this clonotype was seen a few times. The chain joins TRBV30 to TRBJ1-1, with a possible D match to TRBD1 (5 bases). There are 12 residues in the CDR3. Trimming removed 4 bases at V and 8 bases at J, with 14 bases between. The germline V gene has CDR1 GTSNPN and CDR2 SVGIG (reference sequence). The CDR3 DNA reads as TGTGCCTGGACACGGGGGGAGGGCGAAGCTTTCTTT. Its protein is CAWTRGEGEAFF.

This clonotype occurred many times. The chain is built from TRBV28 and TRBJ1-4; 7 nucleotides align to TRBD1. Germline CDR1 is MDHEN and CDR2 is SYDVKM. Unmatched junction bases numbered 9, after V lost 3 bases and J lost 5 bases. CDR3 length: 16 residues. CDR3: CASSLGQGGNNEKLFF. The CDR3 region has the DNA TGTGCCAGCAGTTTGGGTCAGGGGGGCAACAATGAAAAACTGTTTTTT.

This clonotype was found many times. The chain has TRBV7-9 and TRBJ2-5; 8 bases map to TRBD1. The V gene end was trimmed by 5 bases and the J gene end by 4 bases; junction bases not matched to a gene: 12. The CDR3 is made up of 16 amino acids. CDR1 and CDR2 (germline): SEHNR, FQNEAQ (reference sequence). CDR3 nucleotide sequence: TGTGCCAGCAGCCCTCGACAGGGGATCGAAGGAGAGACCCAGTACTTC. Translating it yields CASSPRQGIEGETQYF.

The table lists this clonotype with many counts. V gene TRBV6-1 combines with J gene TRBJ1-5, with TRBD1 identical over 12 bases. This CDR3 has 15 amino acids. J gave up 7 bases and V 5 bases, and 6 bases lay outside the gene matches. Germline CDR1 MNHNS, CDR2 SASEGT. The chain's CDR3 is CASSPGTGGRQPQHF. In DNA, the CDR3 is TGTGCCAGCAGTCCCGGGACAGGGGGCAGGCAGCCCCAGCATTTT.

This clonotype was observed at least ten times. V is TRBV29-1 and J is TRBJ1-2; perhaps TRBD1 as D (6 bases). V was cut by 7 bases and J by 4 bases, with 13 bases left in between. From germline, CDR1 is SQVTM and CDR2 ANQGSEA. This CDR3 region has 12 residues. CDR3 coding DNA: TGCAGCGCCGAGGAGGGGGGCTATGGCTACACCTTC. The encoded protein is CSAEEGGYGYTF. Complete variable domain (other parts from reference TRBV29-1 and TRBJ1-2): SAVISQKPSRDICQRGTSLTIQCQVDSQVTMMFWYRQQPGQSLTLIATANQGSEATYESGFVIDKFPISRPNLTFSTLTVSNMSPEDSSIYLCSAEEGGYGYTFGSGTRLTVV.

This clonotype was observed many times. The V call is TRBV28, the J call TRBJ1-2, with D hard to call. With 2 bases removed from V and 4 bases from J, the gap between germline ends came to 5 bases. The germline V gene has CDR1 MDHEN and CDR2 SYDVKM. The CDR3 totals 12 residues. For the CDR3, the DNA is TGTGCCAGCAGTTTAGACATCTATGGCTACACCTTC. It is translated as CASSLDIYGYTF.

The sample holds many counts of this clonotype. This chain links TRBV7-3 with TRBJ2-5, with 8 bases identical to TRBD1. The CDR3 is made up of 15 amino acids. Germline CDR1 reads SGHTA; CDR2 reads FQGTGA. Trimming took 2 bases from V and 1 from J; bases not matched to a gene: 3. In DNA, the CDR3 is TGTGCCAGCAGCTTACAGGGACAGGTCCAAGAGACCCAGTACTTC. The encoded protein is CASSLQGQVQETQYF. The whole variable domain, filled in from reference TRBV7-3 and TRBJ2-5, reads GAGVSQTPSNKVTEKGKYVELRCDPISGHTALYWYRQSLGQGPEFLIYFQGTGAADDSGLPNDRFFAVRPEGSVSTLKIQRTERGDSAVYLCASSLQGQVQETQYFGPGTRLLVL.

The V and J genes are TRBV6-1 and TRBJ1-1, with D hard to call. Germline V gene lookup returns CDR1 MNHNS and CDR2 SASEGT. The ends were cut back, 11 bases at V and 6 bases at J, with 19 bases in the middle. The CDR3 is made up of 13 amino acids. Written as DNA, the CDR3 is TGTGCCGGCCGGGCAAGGGCATACGCTGAAGCTTTCTTT. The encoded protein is CAGRARAYAEAFF.

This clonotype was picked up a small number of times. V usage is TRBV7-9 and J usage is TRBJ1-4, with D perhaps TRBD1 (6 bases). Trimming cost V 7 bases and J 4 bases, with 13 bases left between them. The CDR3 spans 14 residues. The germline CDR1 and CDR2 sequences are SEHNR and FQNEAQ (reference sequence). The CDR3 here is CASITGTYNEKLFF. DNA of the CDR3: TGTGCCAGCATCACGGGGACATATAATGAAAAACTGTTTTTT.

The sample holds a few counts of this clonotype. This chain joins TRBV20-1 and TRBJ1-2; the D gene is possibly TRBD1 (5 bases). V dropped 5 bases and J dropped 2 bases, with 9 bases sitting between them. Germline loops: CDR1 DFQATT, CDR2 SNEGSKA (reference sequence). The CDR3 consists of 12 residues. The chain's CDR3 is CSAPGGNYGYTF. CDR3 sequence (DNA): TGCAGTGCTCCTGGGGGGAACTATGGCTACACCTTC.

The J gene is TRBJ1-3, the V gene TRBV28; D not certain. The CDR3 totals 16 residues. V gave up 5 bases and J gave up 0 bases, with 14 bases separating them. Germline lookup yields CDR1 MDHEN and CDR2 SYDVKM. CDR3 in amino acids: CASSESLSLSGNTIYF. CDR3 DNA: TGTGCCAGCAGTGAAAGCCTTTCCCTCTCTGGAAACACCATATATTTT.

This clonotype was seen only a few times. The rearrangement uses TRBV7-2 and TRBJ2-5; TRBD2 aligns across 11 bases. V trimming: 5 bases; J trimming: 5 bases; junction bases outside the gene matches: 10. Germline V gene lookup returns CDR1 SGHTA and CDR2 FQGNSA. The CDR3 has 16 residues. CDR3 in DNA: TGTGCCAGCAGCCTTTACACTAGCGGGAGTTCGGAGACCCAGTACTTC. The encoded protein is CASSLYTSGSSETQYF.

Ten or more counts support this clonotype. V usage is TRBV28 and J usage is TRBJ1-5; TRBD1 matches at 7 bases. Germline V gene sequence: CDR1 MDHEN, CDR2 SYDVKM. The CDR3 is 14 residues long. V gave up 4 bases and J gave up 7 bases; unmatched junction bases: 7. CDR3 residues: CASSSHRGGQPQHF. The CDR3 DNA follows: TGTGCCAGCAGTTCCCACAGGGGTGGCCAGCCCCAGCATTTT.

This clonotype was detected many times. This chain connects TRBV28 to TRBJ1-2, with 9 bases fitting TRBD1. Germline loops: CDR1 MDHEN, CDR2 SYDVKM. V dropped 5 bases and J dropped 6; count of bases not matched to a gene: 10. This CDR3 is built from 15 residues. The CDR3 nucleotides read TGTGCCAGCAGTGAAAAGACAGGGGGTTGGGATGGCTACACCTTC. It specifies CASSEKTGGWDGYTF.

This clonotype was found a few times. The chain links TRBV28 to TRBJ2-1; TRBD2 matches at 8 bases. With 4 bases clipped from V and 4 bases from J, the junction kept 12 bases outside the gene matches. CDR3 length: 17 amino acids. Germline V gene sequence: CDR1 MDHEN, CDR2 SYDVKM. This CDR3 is CASSSPIWRGEYNEQFF. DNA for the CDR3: TGTGCCAGCAGTTCCCCAATATGGCGGGGGGAGTACAATGAGCAGTTCTTC.